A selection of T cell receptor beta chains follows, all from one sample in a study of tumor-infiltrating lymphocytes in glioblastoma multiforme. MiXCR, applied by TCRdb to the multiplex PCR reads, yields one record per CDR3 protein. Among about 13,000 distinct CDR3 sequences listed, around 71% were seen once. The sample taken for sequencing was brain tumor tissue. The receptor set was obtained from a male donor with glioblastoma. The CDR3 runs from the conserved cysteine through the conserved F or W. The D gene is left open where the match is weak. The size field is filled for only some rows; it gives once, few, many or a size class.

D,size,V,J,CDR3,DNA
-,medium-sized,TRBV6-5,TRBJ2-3,CASTYGDTQYF,TGTGCCAGCACCTACGGGGATACGCAGTATTTT
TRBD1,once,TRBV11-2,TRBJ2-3,CTSRWKGQRPDTQYF,TGTACCAGCAGGTGGAAGGGACAGCGACCAGATACGCAGTATTTT
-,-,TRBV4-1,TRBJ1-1,CASSQEVSAEAFF,TGCGCCAGCAGCCAAGAAGTTTCGGCTGAAGCTTTCTTT
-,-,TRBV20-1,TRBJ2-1,CNASVRLVGIDEQFF,TGCAATGCTAGTGTCAGACTAGTGGGTATTGATGAGCAGTTCTTC
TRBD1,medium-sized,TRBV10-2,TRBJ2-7,CASSPGTGRYEQYF,TGCGCCAGCAGCCCCGGGACAGGGCGATACGAGCAGTACTTC
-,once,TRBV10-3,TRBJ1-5,CAISEGGFQPQHF,TGTGCCATCAGTGAGGGAGGGTTTCAGCCCCAGCATTTT
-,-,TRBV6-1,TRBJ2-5,CASTPPNQEIQYF,TGTGCCAGCACGCCCCCAAACCAAGAGATCCAGTACTTC
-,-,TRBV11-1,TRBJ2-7,CASSPPGAYEQYF,TGTGCCAGCAGCCCGCCGGGGGCCTACGAGCAGTACTTC
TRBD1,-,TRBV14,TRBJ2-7,CASIQGSYGTGAYEQYF,TGTGCCAGCATCCAAGGTTCCTACGGGACAGGGGCCTACGAGCAGTACTTC
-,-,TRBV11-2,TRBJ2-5,CASSLFNLETQYF,TGTGCCAGCAGCTTATTTAACCTGGAGACCCAGTACTTC
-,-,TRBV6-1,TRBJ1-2,CTSSETEGLWYGYTF,TGTACCAGTAGTGAAACTGAGGGCTTATGGTATGGCTACACCTTC
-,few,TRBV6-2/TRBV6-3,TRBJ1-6,CASSYRGRNSPLHF,TGTGCCAGCAGTTACAGAGGGAGGAATTCACCCCTCCACTTT
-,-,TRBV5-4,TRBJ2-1,CASSRASTHSYNEQFF,TGTGCCAGCAGCAGGGCTAGCACCCACTCCTACAATGAGCAGTTCTTC
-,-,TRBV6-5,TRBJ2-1,CASRSRGLQFF,TGTGCCAGCAGGTCTCGAGGATTGCAGTTCTTC
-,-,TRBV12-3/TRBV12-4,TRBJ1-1,CGSRQDLMNTEAFF,TGTGGCAGCAGACAGGATCTCATGAACACTGAAGCTTTCTTT
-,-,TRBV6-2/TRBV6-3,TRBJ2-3,CASGRNTQYF,TGTGCCAGCGGGAGAAATACGCAGTATTTT
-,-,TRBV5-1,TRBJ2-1,CASSLESLSGSFNEQFF,TGCGCCAGCAGCTTGGAGTCTCTATCAGGAAGTTTCAATGAGCAGTTCTTC
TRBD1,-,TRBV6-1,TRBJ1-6,CASSATGEGSPLRF,TGTGCCAGCAGTGCGACAGGGGAAGGTTCACCCCTCCGCTTT
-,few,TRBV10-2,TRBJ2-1,CVSSESGSCGFQFF,TGCGTCAGCAGTGAGTCAGGTAGCTGTGGGTTCCAGTTCTTC
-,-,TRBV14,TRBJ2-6,CASTGSGTNVLTF,TGTGCCAGCACAGGATCTGGGACCAACGTCCTGACTTTC
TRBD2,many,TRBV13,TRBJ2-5,CASSLAGLEEAQYF,TGTGCCAGCAGCCTAGCGGGATTGGAAGAGGCCCAGTACTTC
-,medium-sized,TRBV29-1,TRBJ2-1,CSASRQGGNEQFF,TGCAGCGCTTCCAGACAGGGAGGGAATGAGCAGTTCTTC
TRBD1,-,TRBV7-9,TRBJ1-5,CASSFAGTGGVEPQHF,TGTGCCAGCAGCTTTGCCGGGACAGGGGGCGTTGAGCCCCAGCATTTT
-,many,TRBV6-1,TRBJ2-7,CASQDDPSSSYGQYF,TGCGCCAGCCAGGATGACCCCTCCAGTTCCTACGGGCAGTACTTC
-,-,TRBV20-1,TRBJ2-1,CSAIQFKPGSYNEQFF,TGCAGTGCCATACAGTTTAAGCCTGGGTCCTACAATGAGCAGTTCTTC
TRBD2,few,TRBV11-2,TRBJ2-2,CASSSSREGAGELFF,TGTGCCAGCAGCTCCAGCCGGGAGGGAGCCGGGGAGCTGTTTTTT